This T cell receptor (beta chain) is drawn from a study of T-cell memory formation after mild COVID-19. Study conclusions and caveats: Chiefly within CM and EM were the contracting CD4+ clones; CD8+ ones were within EMRA.

Constant-segment-primed 5'RACE gave TCR alpha and TCR beta cDNA libraries with sample barcodes and UMIs. TCRdb fed the 5' RACE reads into MiXCR, producing one record per CDR3 protein. The data contain fewer than 350,000 distinct CDR3 sequences, approximately 8% of them singletons. Points on this clonotype: Its specificity is not known.

V was pared by 0 bases and J by 3 bases, with 11 bases between. Germline V gene data show CDR1 as MGHRA and CDR2 as YSYEKL. This CDR3 spans 15 amino acids. The sample comprised PBMCs or a T cell subset sorted from them (not recorded which). The source is a man between 18 and 35 years old who had mild COVID-19 (a few samples of this study predate the infection). Cell type and time point are not known. This chain links TRBV4-1 with TRBJ1-1, with unresolved D. CDR3 in amino acids: CASSQDPGQYTEAFF. The CDR3 nucleotides read TGCGCCAGCAGCCAAGATCCAGGCCAGTACACTGAAGCTTTCTTT.